These 20 T cell receptor beta chains were all obtained from the same sample, sequenced in a study of T cells expressing NK-cell markers (dated by TCRdb to the early 2020s). Receptor amplification or capture employed 5' RACE. Sequencing was carried out with an Illumina HiSeq 2000. Each CDR3 protein sequence appears as one entry after TCRdb reprocessed the reads, and no DNA is included. The table held for this sample gives 150,000 or so distinct CDR3 sequences. Roughly 20% of the sample goes to the ten largest clones. Sample: blood T cells: a sorted CD56 or NKG2C T cell subset, CD4+ or CD8+ T cells, or bulk PBMC T cells (not recorded which). All receptors come from a woman between 18 and 69 years old in good health.

The chain links TRBV20-1 to TRBJ2-7; TCRdb calls TRBD2, which cannot be checked without DNA. CDR1 and CDR2 from the germline V gene are DFQATT and SNEGSKA (reference sequence). The CDR3 covers 14 residues. The chain's CDR3 is CSAPGPSGSYEQYF.

This chain joins TRBV7-9 and TRBJ1-1; there is no DNA to check the TCRdb D call of TRBD1. This CDR3 comprises 13 residues. Germline values: CDR1 SEHNR, CDR2 FQNEAQ (reference sequence). CDR3 residues: CASRTGAVTEAFF.

The V and J genes are TRBV5-1 and TRBJ2-5; checking the TCRdb D call of TRBD1 is not possible without DNA. The CDR3 runs 15 residues. Germline CDR1 is SGHRS and CDR2 is YFSETQ. The CDR3 loop reads CASSLSGQGATNQYF.

V usage is TRBV5-6 and J usage is TRBJ1-5; TCRdb picks TRBD1, but there is no DNA to check that call. Per the germline V gene, CDR1 is SGHDT and CDR2 is YYEEEE. The CDR3 totals 16 residues. The CDR3: CASSAGTSNSNQPQHF. The entire variable domain, with the rest obtained from reference TRBV5-6 and TRBJ1-5, is as follows: DAGVTQSPTHLIKTRGQQVTLRCSPKSGHDTVSWYQQALGQGPQFIFQYYEEEERQRGNFPDRFSGHQFPNYSSELNVNALLLGDSALYLCASSAGTSNSNQPQHFGDGTRLSIL.

The chain is built from TRBV12-3 or TRBV12-4 and TRBJ2-1; TCRdb's D call, TRBD1, is unchecked because there is no DNA. This CDR3 comprises 15 residues. This CDR3 is CASRTGLSILDEQFF.

The rearrangement uses TRBV12-3 or TRBV12-4 and TRBJ2-3; the TCRdb call, TRBD2, lacks DNA for checking. The length of the CDR3 is 18 residues. The CDR3 sequence is CASSRRTSGGVGADTQYF.

The rearrangement uses TRBV7-6 and TRBJ2-1; lacking DNA, the TRBD2 call made by TCRdb goes unchecked. The V gene's germline CDR1 is SGHVS and CDR2 FNYEAQ. The CDR3 is 16 residues long. The CDR3 region is CASSLGASGRGNEQFF.

The chain combines TRBV10-1 with TRBJ2-5; TCRdb gives TRBD2 as the D gene, but with no DNA this cannot be confirmed. CDR3 length equals 15 residues. Germline V CDR1 and CDR2: WNHNN, SYGVQD (reference sequence). The CDR3 sequence: CASSESLPRQETQYF.

The rearrangement uses TRBV6-5 and TRBJ2-7; TCRdb names TRBD1, which stays unverified in the absence of DNA. This CDR3 region has 13 residues. CDR1 and CDR2 (germline): MNHEY, SVGAGI. CDR3 protein: CASSLNGIYEQYF.

The chain joins TRBV12-3 or TRBV12-4 to TRBJ2-3; the D call of TRBD2 rests on TCRdb alone, since no DNA is present to check it. This CDR3 has 17 residues. CDR3 amino acids: CASSLGSPGLLTDTQYF.

The chain recombines TRBV20-1 with TRBJ1-2; the TCRdb D gene call, TRBD1, has no DNA to confirm it. The CDR3 is 14 residues long. Germline assignment: CDR1 DFQATT and CDR2 SNEGSKA (reference sequence). The CDR3: CSANPLALNYGYTF.

V is TRBV11-2 and J is TRBJ2-3. Germline lookup yields CDR1 SGHAT and CDR2 FQNNGV. The CDR3 totals 15 residues. Here the CDR3 reads CASSLDKHFSDTQYF.

The CDR3 sequence is CAISDRLAGGAYEQYF. The rearrangement uses TRBV10-3 and TRBJ2-7. This CDR3 is built from 16 residues. Germline lookup yields CDR1 ENHRY and CDR2 SYGVKD.

This chain joins TRBV5-1 and TRBJ2-2; TCRdb's D call, TRBD2, is unchecked because there is no DNA. Germline assignment: CDR1 SGHRS and CDR2 YFSETQ. The CDR3 length is 17 residues. This CDR3 is CASGRALAGGATGELFF.

The V and J genes are TRBV18 and TRBJ2-5; TCRdb lists TRBD1, though no DNA is available to test this call. Per germline, CDR1 KGHSH and CDR2 LQKENI. The CDR3 totals 19 residues. The CDR3 is CASSPRMGRTGGESETQYF.

The rearrangement uses TRBV5-1 and TRBJ2-5; TCRdb outputs TRBD1, but without DNA this stays unchecked. The CDR3 sequence is 16 residues long. In germline, CDR1 is SGHRS, CDR2 YFSETQ. This CDR3 reads CASSLDYRGLSETQYF.

The chain couples TRBV5-1 to TRBJ2-1; TCRdb's assignment of TRBD2 cannot be checked, as there is no DNA. The CDR3 loop spans 15 amino acids. The germline V gene encodes CDR1 SGHRS and CDR2 YFSETQ. The CDR3 is CASTIASGAYNEQFF.

CDR3 protein: CAAGGLSTDTQYF. This chain connects TRBV12-3 or TRBV12-4 to TRBJ2-3; TCRdb proposes TRBD2, but this gene call is untestable without DNA. The CDR3 is 13 amino acids.

This CDR3 is CSPPPGLDYGYTF. V and J are TRBV20-1 and TRBJ1-2; there is no DNA to check the TCRdb D call of TRBD1. The CDR3 is 13 amino acids. Germline V gives CDR1 DFQATT, CDR2 SNEGSKA (reference sequence).

This sequence joins TRBV20-1 and TRBJ2-1; TCRdb indicates TRBD1, and absent DNA this call remains unverified. In germline, CDR1 is DFQATT, CDR2 SNEGSKA (reference sequence). The CDR3 loop spans 14 amino acids. This CDR3 is CSHRGQSSYNEQFF.